The clone carrying this TCR beta chain was picked up one time. Its antigen is not known. The entry originates in a study of cytomegalovirus exposure and HLA in healthy donors. General study results and limits: TCR beta chains numbering more than 150 were designated cytomegalovirus-associated. The tendency of first-cohort TCR clusters to co-occur in the roughly 130 validation repertoires was the finding of a later analysis. Rare TCR sequences dominated, though some public TCRs recurred in many donors.

Generated by immunoSEQ multiplex PCR, the TCRdb table keeps only in-frame clones and is missing some. The sample has about 88,000 clones; 96% are singletons. The donors formed part of the roughly 120-subject validation cohort, distinct from the approximately 670-subject first cohort. The CDR3 contains 15 residues. Trimming removed 2 bases at V and 8 bases at J, with 15 bases between. CDR1 and CDR2 from the germline V gene are MNHNS and SASEGT. The sample taken for sequencing was PBMCs. The clonotype originates from a man aged 18 to 30 in good health and CMV-seronegative. The chain links TRBV6-1 to TRBJ1-4; D not resolved. The CDR3 reads CASSEKSLTSEKLFF. CDR3 DNA: TGTGCCAGCAGTGAAAAGTCCTTAACTAGCGAAAAACTGTTTTTT.